A selection of T cell receptor beta chains follows, all from one sample in a study of blood T cells in healthy people across ages. TCRdb ran MiXCR on the 5' RACE reads and lists one entry per CDR3 protein. The repertoire holds fewer than 800,000 distinct CDR3 sequences, with 20% to 30% as singletons. This sample was also put to use in a study of T cells of mothers and their children.

Sequenced material: blood. The receptor set was obtained from a boy aged 5-17 years in good health. CDR3s include the opening cysteine and the closing phenylalanine or tryptophan. The D gene is left open where the match is weak. Size is omitted from some rows. Given values are once, few, many or a class for expanded clones.

TRBV7-8	.	.	TRBJ1-4	TGTGCCAGCAGCCCAAGTGGCGGGGGGCTTGAAAAACTGTTTTTT	CASSPSGGGLEKLFF
TRBV19	few	.	TRBJ2-7	TGTGCCAGTAGTATAGGTGGGACTCCAGCCCTGTACGAGCAGTACTTC	CASSIGGTPALYEQYF
TRBV5-6	.	TRBD1	TRBJ2-2	TGTGCCAGCAGAGACAGGGTTTCCGGGGAGCTGTTTTTT	CASRDRVSGELFF
TRBV7-9	.	.	TRBJ2-7	TGTGCCAGCAGGCCTCCTGGAGGGAGAAAGTTGTACGAGCAGTACTTC	CASRPPGGRKLYEQYF
TRBV4-2	.	TRBD1	TRBJ2-1	TGTGCCAGCAGCCAAGAACAGGGGGCGCGCTACAATGAGCAGTTCTTC	CASSQEQGARYNEQFF
TRBV7-9	once	TRBD2	TRBJ2-3	TGTGCCAGCAGTCAAGGACTAGCGGGGATCACAGATACGCAGTATTTT	CASSQGLAGITDTQYF
TRBV6-5	.	.	TRBJ2-7	TGTGCCAGCACCCGGGCCCAGGGGTCGGGGGAGCAGTACTTC	CASTRAQGSGEQYF
TRBV7-9	few	.	TRBJ2-5	TGTGCCAGCAGCTTAGTAGGCAGGGGAGAGAAGACCCAGTACTTC	CASSLVGRGEKTQYF
TRBV3-1	.	.	TRBJ2-4	TGTGCCAGCAGCCGAACTACAGCCAAAAACATTCAGTACTTC	CASSRTTAKNIQYF
TRBV5-5	.	TRBD2	TRBJ2-5	TGTGCCAGCAGCCGCGTCATAGCGGGAGAAGAGACCCAGTACTTC	CASSRVIAGEETQYF
TRBV29-1	few	TRBD1	TRBJ2-5	TGCAGCGCAACAAAGGACAGGGGGGCAGTCGAGACCCAGTACTTC	CSATKDRGAVETQYF
TRBV7-2	.	.	TRBJ2-7	TGTGCCAGCAGCAAATCTTCCGGGGGGCGCTCCTACGAGCAGTACTTC	CASSKSSGGRSYEQYF
TRBV5-1	.	TRBD2	TRBJ2-5	TGCGCCAGCAGCTCCATGGGGGGGAAGCAAGAGACCCAGTACTTC	CASSSMGGKQETQYF
TRBV9	few	.	TRBJ1-4	TGTGCCAGCAGCGTAGGCGGCAGTTCTAATGAAAAACTGTTTTTT	CASSVGGSSNEKLFF
TRBV7-3	.	TRBD2	TRBJ2-5	TGTGCCAGCAGCTCGAAGCGGGGGGGCGGCGAGACCCAGTACTTC	CASSSKRGGGETQYF
TRBV28	.	.	TRBJ2-5	TGTGCCAGCAGACCTTGGACGGAGAACCAAGAGACCCAGTACTTC	CASRPWTENQETQYF
TRBV28	.	TRBD2	TRBJ2-3	TGTGCCACCATACTTCCGGGACTAGCGGGACCTGGCACAGATACGCAGTATTTT	CATILPGLAGPGTDTQYF
TRBV9	.	TRBD1	TRBJ1-2	TGTGCCAGCTCCGACAGGGATGACTATGGCTACACCTTC	CASSDRDDYGYTF
TRBV5-1	few	.	TRBJ2-7	TGCGCCAGCAGCCGACAGGTCTCATCTATTGACGAGCAGTACTTC	CASSRQVSSIDEQYF
TRBV7-9	.	.	TRBJ2-4	TGTGCCAGCAGCTTAGCCCCGACAGTTATAGCCAAAAACATTCAGTACTTC	CASSLAPTVIAKNIQYF
TRBV4-2	.	.	TRBJ2-1	TGTGCCAGCAGCCAGACTGCGAGCTCCTACAATGAGCAGTTCTTC	CASSQTASSYNEQFF
TRBV4-1	.	.	TRBJ2-5	TGCGCCAGCAGCCAAGGGGGACCGAAAGAGACCCAGTACTTC	CASSQGGPKETQYF
TRBV7-2	few	.	TRBJ2-1	TGTGCCAGCAGCTTAGGGGGGCTTCCGCAGTTCTTC	CASSLGGLPQFF
TRBV5-1	.	.	TRBJ1-4	TGCGCCAGCAGCTTCGGCCAGGGGATAGGTGAAAAACTGTTTTTT	CASSFGQGIGEKLFF
TRBV29-1	few	TRBD2	TRBJ2-7	TGCAGCGTTGTGGGGACTAGCGGGAGATACGAGCAGTACTTC	CSVVGTSGRYEQYF
TRBV27	.	TRBD2	TRBJ2-1	TGTGCCAGCAGTTTCTCTGCGGGAGGGTACAATGAGCAGTTCTTC	CASSFSAGGYNEQFF
TRBV6-5	.	TRBD2	TRBJ2-3	TGTGCCAGCAAGCAGGGAGGGGCAGATACGCAGTATTTT	CASKQGGADTQYF
TRBV15	.	.	TRBJ1-4	TGTGCCACCAGCACAGAAAGGGAAAAACTGTTTTTT	CATSTEREKLFF
TRBV14	once	.	TRBJ2-4	TGTGCCAGCAGCCGAGAGCTCCCTGGAGCCAAAAACATTCAGTACTTC	CASSRELPGAKNIQYF
TRBV20-1	few	TRBD1	TRBJ2-5	TGCAGTGCTAGCCCTCCCTGGACAGGGCTTTACGAGACCCAGTACTTC	CSASPPWTGLYETQYF
TRBV3-1	few	.	TRBJ2-7	TGTGCCAGCAGCCAACCAACCAGGGCATCGACCTACGAGCAGTACTTC	CASSQPTRASTYEQYF
TRBV7-9	few	.	TRBJ1-1	TGTGCCAGCAGCTCCTGGGAGAACACTGAAGCTTTCTTT	CASSSWENTEAFF
TRBV7-2	.	.	TRBJ2-5	TGTGCCAGCAGCCCACACGAGACCCAGTACTTC	CASSPHETQYF
TRBV11-2	few	.	TRBJ2-7	TGTGCCAGCAGCTTAGCTCGGAAGGCTTATTCCTACGAGCAGTACTTC	CASSLARKAYSYEQYF
TRBV27	few	TRBD2	TRBJ2-3	TGTGCCAGCACGCCATTACTAGCGGGAGGGAAAGATACGCAGTATTTT	CASTPLLAGGKDTQYF
TRBV6-5	.	TRBD1	TRBJ2-7	TGTGCCAGCAGTGGGACAGGGACGTCCTACGAGCAGTACTTC	CASSGTGTSYEQYF
TRBV6-5	few	TRBD2	TRBJ2-1	TGTGCCAGCAGTTTGCCCGGTGATGCGGGGGGGCCTCCTGAGCAGTTCTTC	CASSLPGDAGGPPEQFF
TRBV5-4	.	TRBD1	TRBJ2-3	TGTGCCAGCAGCACTGGGACAGGGGGCGGATCAAATACGCAGTATTTT	CASSTGTGGGSNTQYF
TRBV5-5	.	.	TRBJ2-7	TGTGCCAGCAGTCGGGGGCTAGCGCCCCACGAGCAGTACTTC	CASSRGLAPHEQYF
TRBV7-7	few	.	TRBJ2-1	TGTGCTAGCAGCAACGGGGGTGGCGAGCAGTTCTTC	CASSNGGGEQFF
TRBV7-2	.	TRBD2	TRBJ2-7	TGTGCCAGCAGCCTTCATAGCGGGATAGCTGTCAAGAACGAGCAGTACTTC	CASSLHSGIAVKNEQYF
TRBV19	once	.	TRBJ1-1	TGTGCCAGTAGTATAGGGGGGCTGAACACTGAAGCTTTCTTT	CASSIGGLNTEAFF
TRBV9	few	TRBD2	TRBJ2-1	TGTGCCAGCAGCCCAGAGGGTACTAGCGGGGGGCTGGGCTACAATGAGCAGTTCTTC	CASSPEGTSGGLGYNEQFF
TRBV28	.	TRBD2	TRBJ2-7	TGTGCCAGCATTCCTCCCCGGGGGGGGATAGACTCCTACGAGCAGTACTTC	CASIPPRGGIDSYEQYF
TRBV3-1	few	.	TRBJ2-1	TGTGCCAGCAGCCAACCGACAGGTCCCTCCTACAATGAGCAGTTCTTC	CASSQPTGPSYNEQFF
TRBV4-1	once	.	TRBJ2-1	TGCGCCGGCAGCCCCCTAACCACCAGCTCCTACAATGAGCAGTTCTTC	CAGSPLTTSSYNEQFF
TRBV6-6	few	TRBD1	TRBJ1-2	TGTGCCAGCAGCTACGGGACAGAGGGGAATGGCTACACCTTC	CASSYGTEGNGYTF
TRBV20-1	.	.	TRBJ2-1	TGCAGTGCTAGGGGTACCGGGGTCACCTACAATGAGCAGTTCTTC	CSARGTGVTYNEQFF
TRBV7-2	.	TRBD1	TRBJ1-2	TGTGCCAGCAGCTCCGGACAGGGGGTTTCCTGCACCTTC	CASSSGQGVSCTF
TRBV5-1	.	TRBD2	TRBJ2-7	TGCGCCAGCAGCTTGGAGCGGGGCCCCGACGAGCAGTACTTC	CASSLERGPDEQYF
TRBV29-1	.	.	TRBJ2-2	TGCAGCGTTGAACACAGTTGGACCGGGGAGCTGTTTTTT	CSVEHSWTGELFF
TRBV10-3	few	TRBD2	TRBJ2-5	TGTGCCATCAGTGAGGGGACTAGCGGCCAAGAGACCCGGTACTTC	CAISEGTSGQETRYF
TRBV15	.	.	TRBJ1-6	TGTGCCACCAGCGGCGGGACCGCAATTAATTCACCCCTCCACTTT	CATSGGTAINSPLHF